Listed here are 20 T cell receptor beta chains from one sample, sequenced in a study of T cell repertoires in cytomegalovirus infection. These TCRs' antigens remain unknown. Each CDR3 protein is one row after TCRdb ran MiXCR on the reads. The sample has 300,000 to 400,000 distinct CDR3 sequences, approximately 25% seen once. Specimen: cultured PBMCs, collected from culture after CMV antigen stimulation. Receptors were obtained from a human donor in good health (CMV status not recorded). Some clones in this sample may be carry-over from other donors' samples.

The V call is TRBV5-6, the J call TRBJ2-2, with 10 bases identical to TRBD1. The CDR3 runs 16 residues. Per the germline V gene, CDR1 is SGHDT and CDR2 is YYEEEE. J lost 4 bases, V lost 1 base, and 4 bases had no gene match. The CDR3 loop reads CASSLMTGGITGELFF. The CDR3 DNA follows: TGTGCCAGCAGCTTGATGACAGGGGGCATCACCGGGGAGCTGTTTTTT.

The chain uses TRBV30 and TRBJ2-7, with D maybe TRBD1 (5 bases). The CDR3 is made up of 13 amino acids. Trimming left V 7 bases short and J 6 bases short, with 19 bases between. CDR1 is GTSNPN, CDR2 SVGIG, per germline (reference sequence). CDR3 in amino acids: CASLGPQGFEQYV. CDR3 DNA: TGTGCCTCCCTTGGCCCGCAGGGTTTCGAGCAGTACGTC.

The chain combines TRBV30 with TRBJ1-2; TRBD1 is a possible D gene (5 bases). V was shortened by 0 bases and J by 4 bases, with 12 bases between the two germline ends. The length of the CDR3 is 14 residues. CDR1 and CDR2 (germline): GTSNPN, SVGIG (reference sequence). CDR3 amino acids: CAWSVPAGGYGYTF. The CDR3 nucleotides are TGTGCCTGGAGTGTACCGGCGGGGGGCTATGGCTACACCTTC.

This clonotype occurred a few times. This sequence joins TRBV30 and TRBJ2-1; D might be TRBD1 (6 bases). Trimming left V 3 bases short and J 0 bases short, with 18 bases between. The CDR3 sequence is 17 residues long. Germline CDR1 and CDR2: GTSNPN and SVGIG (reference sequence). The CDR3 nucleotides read TGTGCCTGGAGACCTCCACAGGGTAGGGGCTCCTACAATGAGCAGTTCTTC. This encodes CAWRPPQGRGSYNEQFF.

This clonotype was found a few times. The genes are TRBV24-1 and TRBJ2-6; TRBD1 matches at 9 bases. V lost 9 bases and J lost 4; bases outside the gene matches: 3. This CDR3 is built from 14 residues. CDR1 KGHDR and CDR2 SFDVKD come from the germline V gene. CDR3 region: CATGTGSGANVLTF. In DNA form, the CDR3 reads TGTGCCACCGGGACAGGGTCCGGGGCCAACGTCCTGACTTTC.

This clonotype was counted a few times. The CDR3 DNA reads as TGTGCCAGCAGTCATGGTGCTATGTCGGGAGGGCCGGTAGATACGCAGTATTTT. The encoded protein is CASSHGAMSGGPVDTQYF. The V call is TRBV12-3 or TRBV12-4, the J call TRBJ2-3; 8 bases agree with TRBD2. V shed 5 bases, J shed 5 bases, and the junction held 18 bases outside the gene matches. The CDR3 is 18 residues long.

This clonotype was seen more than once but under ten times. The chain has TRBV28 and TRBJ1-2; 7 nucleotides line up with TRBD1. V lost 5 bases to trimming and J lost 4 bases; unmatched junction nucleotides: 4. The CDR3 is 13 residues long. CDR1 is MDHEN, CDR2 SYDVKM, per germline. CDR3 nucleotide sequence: TGTGCCAGCAGTCAACAGGGGAGCTATGGCTACACCTTC. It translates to CASSQQGSYGYTF.

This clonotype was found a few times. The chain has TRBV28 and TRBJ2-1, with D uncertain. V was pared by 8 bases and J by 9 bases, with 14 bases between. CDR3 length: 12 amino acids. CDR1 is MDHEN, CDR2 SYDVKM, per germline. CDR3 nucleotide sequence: TGTGCCAGCGGCCTCGTCCGGCTTGAGCAGTTCTTC. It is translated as CASGLVRLEQFF.

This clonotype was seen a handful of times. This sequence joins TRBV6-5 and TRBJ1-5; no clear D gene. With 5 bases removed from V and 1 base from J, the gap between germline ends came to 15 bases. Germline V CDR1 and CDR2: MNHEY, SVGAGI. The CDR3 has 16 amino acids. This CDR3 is CASSPFEGLSNQPQHF. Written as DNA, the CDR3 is TGTGCCAGCAGTCCTTTTGAGGGTCTGAGCAATCAGCCCCAGCATTTT.

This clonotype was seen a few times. DNA for the CDR3: TGTGCCATCAGTGAAGTGAAAGTGGGCACAGATACGCAGTATTTT. Translated, it gives CAISEVKVGTDTQYF. The chain links TRBV10-3 to TRBJ2-3; D not certain. The germline V gene encodes CDR1 ENHRY and CDR2 SYGVKD. This CDR3 spans 15 amino acids. V was shortened by 3 bases and J by 1 base, with 11 bases between the two germline ends.

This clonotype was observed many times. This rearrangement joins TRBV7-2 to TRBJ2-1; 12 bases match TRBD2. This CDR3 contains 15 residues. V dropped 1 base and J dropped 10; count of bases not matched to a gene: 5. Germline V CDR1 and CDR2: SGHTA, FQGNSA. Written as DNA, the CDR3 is TGTGCCAGCAGCTTAGTTGGACTAGCGGGACACGAGCAGTTCTTC. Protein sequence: CASSLVGLAGHEQFF.

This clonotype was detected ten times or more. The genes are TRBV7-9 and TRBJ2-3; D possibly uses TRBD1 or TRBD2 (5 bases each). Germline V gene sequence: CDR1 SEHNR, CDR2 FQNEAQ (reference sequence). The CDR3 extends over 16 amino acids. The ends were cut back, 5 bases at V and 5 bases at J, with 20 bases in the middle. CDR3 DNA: TGTGCCAGCAGCCCTGGGACGTATGCTGGAGGAGATACGCAGTATTTT. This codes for CASSPGTYAGGDTQYF.

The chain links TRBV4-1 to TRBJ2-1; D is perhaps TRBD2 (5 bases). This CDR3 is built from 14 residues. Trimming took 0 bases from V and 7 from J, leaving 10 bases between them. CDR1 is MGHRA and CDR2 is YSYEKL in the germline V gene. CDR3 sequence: CASSQEGAENEQFF. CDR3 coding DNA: TGCGCCAGCAGCCAAGAGGGAGCTGAAAATGAGCAGTTCTTC.

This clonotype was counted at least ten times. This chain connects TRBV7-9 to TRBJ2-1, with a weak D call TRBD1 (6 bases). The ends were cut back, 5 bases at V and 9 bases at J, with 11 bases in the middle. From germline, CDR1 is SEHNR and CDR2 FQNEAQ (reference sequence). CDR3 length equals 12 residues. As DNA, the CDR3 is TGTGCCAGCAGCAACAGGGTGGGTGAGCAGTTCTTC. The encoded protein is CASSNRVGEQFF.

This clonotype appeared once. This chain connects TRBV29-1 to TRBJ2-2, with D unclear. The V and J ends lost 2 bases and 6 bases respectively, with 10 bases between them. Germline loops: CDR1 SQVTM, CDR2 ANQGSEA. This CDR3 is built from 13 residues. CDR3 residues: CSVEIYPAGELFF. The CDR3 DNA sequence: TGCAGCGTTGAAATTTACCCCGCCGGGGAGCTGTTTTTT.

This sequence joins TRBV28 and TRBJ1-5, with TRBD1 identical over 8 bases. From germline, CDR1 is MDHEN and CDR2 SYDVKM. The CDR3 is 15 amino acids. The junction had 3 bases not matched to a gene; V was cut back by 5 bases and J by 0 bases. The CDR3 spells CASSQGAPSNQPQHF. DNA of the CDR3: TGTGCCAGCAGTCAGGGGGCCCCTAGCAATCAGCCCCAGCATTTT.

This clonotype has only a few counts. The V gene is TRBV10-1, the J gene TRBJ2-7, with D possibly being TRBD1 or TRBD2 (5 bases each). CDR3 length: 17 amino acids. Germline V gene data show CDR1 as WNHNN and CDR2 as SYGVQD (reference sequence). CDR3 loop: CASSSYLRDGAIYEQFV. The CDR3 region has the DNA TGCGCCAGCAGTTCTTACCTCCGGGACGGAGCGATCTACGAGCAGTTCGTC.

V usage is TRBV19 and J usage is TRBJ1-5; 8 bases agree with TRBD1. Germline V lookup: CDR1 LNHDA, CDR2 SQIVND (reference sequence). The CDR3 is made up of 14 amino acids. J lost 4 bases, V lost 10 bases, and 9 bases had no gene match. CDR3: CATPDRGKNQPQHF. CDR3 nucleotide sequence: TGTGCCACCCCCGACAGGGGAAAGAATCAGCCCCAGCATTTT.

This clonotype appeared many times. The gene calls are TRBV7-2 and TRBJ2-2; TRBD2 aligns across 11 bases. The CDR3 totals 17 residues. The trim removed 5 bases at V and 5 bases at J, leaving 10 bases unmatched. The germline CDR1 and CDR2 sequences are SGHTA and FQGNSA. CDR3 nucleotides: TGTGCCAGCAGCCCCCGTAGCGGGAGGGTATTGACCGGGGAGCTGTTTTTT. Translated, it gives CASSPRSGRVLTGELFF.

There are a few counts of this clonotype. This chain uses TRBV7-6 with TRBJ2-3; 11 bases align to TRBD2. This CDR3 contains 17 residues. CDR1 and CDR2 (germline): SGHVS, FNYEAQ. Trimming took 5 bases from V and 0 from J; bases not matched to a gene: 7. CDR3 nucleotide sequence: TGTGCCAGCAGCCTTCAGACTAGCGGGACTAGCACAGATACGCAGTATTTT. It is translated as CASSLQTSGTSTDTQYF. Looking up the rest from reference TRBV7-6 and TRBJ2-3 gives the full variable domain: GAGVSQSPRYKVTKRGQDVALRCDPISGHVSLYWYRQALGQGPEFLTYFNYEAQQDKSGLPNDRFSAERPEGSISTLTIQRTEQRDSAMYRCASSLQTSGTSTDTQYFGPGTRLTVL.